Below, 16 T cell receptor beta chains from the same sample are listed, as sequenced in a study of early T cells in non-severe SARS-CoV-2 infection. TCRdb redid the calling of the 5' RACE reads with MiXCR, one entry per CDR3 protein. Of under 85,000 distinct CDR3 sequences in the sample, about 5% were seen once. The sample consisted of whole blood, taken at baseline. The origin of the receptors is an adult who was a healthcare worker with PCR-confirmed SARS-CoV-2 infection or an uninfected control (not recorded which).

The sample holds many counts of this clonotype. V is TRBV28 and J is TRBJ2-7; D is unresolved. Germline V gene lookup returns CDR1 MDHEN and CDR2 SYDVKM. The CDR3 consists of 13 residues. Trimming pared 2 bases from V and 3 bases from J, leaving 8 bases between. The CDR3 coding sequence is TGTGCCAGCAGTTTAACGGGCCTCTACGAGCAGTACTTC. Encoded protein: CASSLTGLYEQYF.

DNA of the CDR3: TGTGCCAGTAGTGGCAGGGGGCGAGATGAGACCCAGTACTTC. As protein: CASSGRGRDETQYF. The chain is built from TRBV19 and TRBJ2-5; 8 bases agree with TRBD1. The length of the CDR3 is 14 residues. J was trimmed by 5 bases and V by 5 bases; bases with no gene match: 7. CDR1 and CDR2 from the germline V gene are LNHDA and SQIVND (reference sequence).

This clonotype was seen a few times. This rearrangement joins TRBV7-9 to TRBJ2-7, with D possibly TRBD2 on 6 matching bases. CDR3 length equals 14 residues. V lost 6 bases and J 1 base, leaving 13 bases between the germline ends. Germline CDR1 and CDR2: SEHNR and FQNEAQ (reference sequence). The CDR3 here is CASSDGRGSYEQYF. DNA of the CDR3: TGTGCCAGCAGTGACGGGCGGGGATCCTACGAGCAGTACTTC.

The table lists this clonotype with many counts. The chain carries TRBV4-2 and TRBJ2-7; D might be TRBD2 (6 bases). The V gene lost 1 base and the J gene lost 3 bases, with 16 bases spanning the gap. Germline V CDR1 and CDR2: LGHNA, YNFKEQ. CDR3 length equals 16 residues. The CDR3 DNA reads as TGTGCCAGCAGCCAAGTTGAACGGACTACCCTCTACGAGCAGTACTTC. It translates to CASSQVERTTLYEQYF.

This clonotype was counted only a few times. The chain joins TRBV7-9 to TRBJ2-5, with 8 bases lining up with TRBD2. Germline V gene data show CDR1 as SEHNR and CDR2 as FQNEAQ (reference sequence). This CDR3 is built from 16 residues. V dropped 4 bases and J dropped 3; count of bases not matched to a gene: 10. CDR3 in DNA: TGTGCCAGCAGCTCCCGGGAGGGGGAAAATGAAGAGACCCAGTACTTC. It yields the protein CASSSREGENEETQYF. Using reference TRBV7-9 and TRBJ2-5 for the parts outside the CDR3, the full variable domain is DTGVSQNPRHKITKRGQNVTFRCDPISEHNRLYWYRQTLGQGPEFLTYFQNEAQLEKSRLLSDRFSAERPKGSFSTLEIQRTEQGDSAMYLCASSSREGENEETQYFGPGTRLLVL.

This clonotype was recorded a few times. The gene calls are TRBV2 and TRBJ2-7, with D possibly being TRBD1 or TRBD2 (5 bases each). Germline CDR1 SNHLY, CDR2 FYNNEI. This CDR3 contains 12 residues. V lost 8 bases and J 4 bases, leaving 12 bases between the germline ends. CDR3 amino acids: CASAGSRYEQYF. The CDR3 coding sequence is TGTGCCAGCGCAGGGAGTAGGTACGAGCAGTACTTC. Using reference TRBV2 and TRBJ2-7 for the parts outside the CDR3, the full variable domain is EPEVTQTPSHQVTQMGQEVILRCVPISNHLYFYWYRQILGQKVEFLVSFYNNEISEKSEIFDDQFSVERPDGSNFTLKIRSTKLEDSAMYFCASAGSRYEQYFGPGTRLTVT.

Points on this clonotype: The junction departs from the called germline gene at one end, perhaps through a read error. The V call is TRBV7-9, the J call TRBJ2-1; maybe TRBD2 (5 bases). CDR3 length: 12 residues. The germline V gene encodes CDR1 SEHNR and CDR2 FQNEAQ (reference sequence). In DNA, the CDR3 is TGTGCCAGCAGCTTAGGGGAGCTTGAGGCTCTCTTC. Translated, it gives CASSLGELEALF.

The chain has TRBV5-1 and TRBJ2-1, with 9 positions matching TRBD2. From germline, CDR1 is SGHRS and CDR2 YFSETQ. After removal of 1 base from V and 7 bases from J, the junction contained 9 bases not matched to a gene. This CDR3 comprises 16 residues. The CDR3, as DNA: TGCGCCAGCAGCTTGAATCGACTAGCGGCCGTAAATGAGCAGTTCTTC. This encodes CASSLNRLAAVNEQFF.

This clonotype was observed at least ten times. J is TRBJ2-7 and V is TRBV7-2; D may correspond to TRBD1 or TRBD2 (5 bases each). The V gene lost 1 base and the J gene lost 7 bases, with 17 bases spanning the gap. The CDR3 is 15 amino acids. In germline, CDR1 is SGHTA, CDR2 FQGNSA. The CDR3 bases are TGTGCCAGCAGCTTAGTGAGGGTTACCTGGGGGGAGCAGTACTTC. Protein product: CASSLVRVTWGEQYF.

This clonotype was detected only a few times. The CDR3 region has the DNA TGCGCCAGCAGCTTGGGTGAGATTGGAGATACGCAGTATTTT. The encoded protein is CASSLGEIGDTQYF. The chain joins TRBV5-1 to TRBJ2-3; no firm D call. Germline-derived CDR1 and CDR2 are SGHRS and YFSETQ. CDR3 length: 14 amino acids. Deletions cut 0 bases from V and 5 bases from J, with 10 bases between.

The chain is built from TRBV7-8 and TRBJ2-1, with TRBD2 as a possible D gene (6 bases). With 1 base removed from V and 3 bases from J, the gap between germline ends came to 10 bases. CDR1 and CDR2 (germline): SGHVS, FQNEAQ. CDR3 length: 15 residues. The CDR3 nucleotides are TGTGCCAGCAGCTTAGTAGGACTACTCTACAATGAGCAGTTCTTC. As protein: CASSLVGLLYNEQFF.

This clonotype was counted ten times or more. This chain connects TRBV11-1 to TRBJ2-1; TRBD2 matches 13 bases. The CDR3 contains 16 residues. The trim removed 5 bases at V and 2 bases at J, leaving 3 bases unmatched. The germline CDR1 and CDR2 sequences are SGHAT and FQDESV (reference sequence). CDR3 in amino acids: CASSPTSGRAYNEQFF. CDR3 in DNA: TGTGCCAGCAGCCCCACTAGCGGGAGGGCCTACAATGAGCAGTTCTTC.

This clonotype was seen at least ten times. This rearrangement joins TRBV6-5 to TRBJ1-2; no reliable D call. V lost 5 bases and J 6 bases, leaving 13 bases between the germline ends. Germline V CDR1 and CDR2: MNHEY, SVGAGI. The CDR3 length is 13 residues. The CDR3 DNA sequence: TGTGCCAGCAGTCGCCGGGAGGGCGATGGCTACACCTTC. Residues: CASSRREGDGYTF.

In this sample, this clonotype turned up a few times. The rearrangement links TRBV18 to TRBJ1-2; TRBD1 might be the D (6 bases). The CDR3 is 15 amino acids. The V gene lost 3 bases and the J gene lost 2 bases, with 13 bases spanning the gap. Germline V gives CDR1 KGHSH, CDR2 LQKENI. The CDR3: CASSPGASRNYGYTF. The DNA for the CDR3 is TGTGCCAGCTCACCGGGGGCCTCTAGGAACTATGGCTACACCTTC.

This clonotype was found a few times. The chain recombines TRBV5-6 with TRBJ2-5, with 8 bases matching TRBD2. V was pared by 0 bases and J by 3 bases, with 4 bases of the junction left unmatched. The CDR3 is 15 residues long. Germline loops: CDR1 SGHDT, CDR2 YYEEEE. The CDR3 DNA reads as TGTGCCAGCAGCTTGGCGGGGGGGCCTGAAGAGACCCAGTACTTC. Translation: CASSLAGGPEETQYF.

The rearrangement uses TRBV20-1 and TRBJ1-3; 8 bases map to TRBD1. Per the germline V gene, CDR1 is DFQATT and CDR2 is SNEGSKA (reference sequence). CDR3 size: 11 residues. Losses at the gene ends were 8 bases for V and 4 bases for J; bases not matched to a gene: 1. The CDR3 DNA reads as TGCAGTACAGGGGGAGGAAACACCATATATTTT. It translates to CSTGGGNTIYF.